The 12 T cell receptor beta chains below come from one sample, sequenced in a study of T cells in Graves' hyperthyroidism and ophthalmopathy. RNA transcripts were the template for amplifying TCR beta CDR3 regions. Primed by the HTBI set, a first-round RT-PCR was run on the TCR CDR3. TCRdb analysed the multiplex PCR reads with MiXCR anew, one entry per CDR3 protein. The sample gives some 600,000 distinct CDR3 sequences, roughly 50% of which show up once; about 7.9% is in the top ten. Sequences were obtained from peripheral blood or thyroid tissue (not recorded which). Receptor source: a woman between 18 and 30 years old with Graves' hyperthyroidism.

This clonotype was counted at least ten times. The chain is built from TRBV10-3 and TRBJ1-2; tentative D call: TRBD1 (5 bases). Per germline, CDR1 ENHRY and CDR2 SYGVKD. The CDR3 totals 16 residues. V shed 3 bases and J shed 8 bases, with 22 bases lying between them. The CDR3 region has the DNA TGTGCCATCAGTGAAGATGACAGCGCTGGACTATACGGCTACACCTTC. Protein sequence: CAISEDDSAGLYGYTF.

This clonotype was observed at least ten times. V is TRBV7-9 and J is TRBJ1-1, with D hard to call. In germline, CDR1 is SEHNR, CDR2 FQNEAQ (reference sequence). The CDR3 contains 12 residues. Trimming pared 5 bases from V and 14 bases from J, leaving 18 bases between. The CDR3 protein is CASSTRTVRSFF. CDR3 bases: TGTGCCAGCAGCACGCGGACGGTGAGATCCTTCTTT.

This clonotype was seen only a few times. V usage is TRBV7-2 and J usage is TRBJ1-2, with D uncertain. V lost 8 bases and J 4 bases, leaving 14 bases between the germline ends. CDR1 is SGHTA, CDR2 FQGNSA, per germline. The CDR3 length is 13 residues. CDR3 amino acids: CASRGVRGYGYTF. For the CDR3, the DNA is TGTGCCAGCCGCGGGGTGCGAGGCTATGGCTACACCTTC.

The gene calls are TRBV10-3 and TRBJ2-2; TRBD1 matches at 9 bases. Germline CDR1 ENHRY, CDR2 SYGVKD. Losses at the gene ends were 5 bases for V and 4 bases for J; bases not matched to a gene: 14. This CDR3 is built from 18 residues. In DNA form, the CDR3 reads TGTGCCATCAGTTTAGCAGGGACAGGGACCTCTAGCACCGGGGAGCTGTTTTTT. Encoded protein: CAISLAGTGTSSTGELFF.

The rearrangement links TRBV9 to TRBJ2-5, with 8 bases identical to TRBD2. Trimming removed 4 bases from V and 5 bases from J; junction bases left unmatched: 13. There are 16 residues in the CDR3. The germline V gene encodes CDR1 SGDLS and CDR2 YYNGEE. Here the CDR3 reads CASSNRAGAVSETQYF. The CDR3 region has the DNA TGTGCCAGCAGCAACCGAGCGGGAGCAGTGTCCGAGACCCAGTACTTC.

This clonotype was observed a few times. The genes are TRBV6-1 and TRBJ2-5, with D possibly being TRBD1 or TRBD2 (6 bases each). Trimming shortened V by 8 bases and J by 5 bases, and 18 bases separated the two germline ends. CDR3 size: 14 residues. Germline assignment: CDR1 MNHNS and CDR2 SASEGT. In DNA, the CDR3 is TGTGCCAGCGCACCGCTAGGGGGGACGGAGACCCAGTACTTC. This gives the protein CASAPLGGTETQYF.

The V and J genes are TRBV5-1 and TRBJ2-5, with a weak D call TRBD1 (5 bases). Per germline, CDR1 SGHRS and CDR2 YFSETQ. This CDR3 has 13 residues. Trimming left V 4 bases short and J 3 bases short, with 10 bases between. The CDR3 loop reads CASSDGAKETQYF. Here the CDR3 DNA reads TGCGCCAGCAGCGATGGGGCAAAAGAGACCCAGTACTTC.

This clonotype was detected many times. CDR3 region: CASSRGGTDYSGANVLTF. The CDR3 DNA sequence: TGTGCCAGCAGCCGCGGTGGGACAGACTACTCTGGGGCCAACGTCCTGACTTTC. The chain joins TRBV25-1 to TRBJ2-6; TRBD1 agrees at 7 bases. V shed 6 bases and J 0 bases; nucleotides not matched to a gene: 11. Per germline, CDR1 MGHDK and CDR2 SYGVNS. CDR3 length equals 18 residues.

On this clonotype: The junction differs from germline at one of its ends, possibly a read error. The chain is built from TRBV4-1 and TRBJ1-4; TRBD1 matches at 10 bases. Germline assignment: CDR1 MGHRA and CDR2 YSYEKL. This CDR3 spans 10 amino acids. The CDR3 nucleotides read TGCGCCAGCAGTCCCGGGACAGGGGTTTTT. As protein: CASSPGTGVF.

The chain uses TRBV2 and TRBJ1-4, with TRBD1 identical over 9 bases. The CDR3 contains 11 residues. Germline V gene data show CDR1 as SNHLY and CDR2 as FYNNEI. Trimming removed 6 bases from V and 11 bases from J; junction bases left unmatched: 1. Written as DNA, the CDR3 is TGTGCCAGCAGGGGGACAGGGAAACTGTTTTTT. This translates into CASRGTGKLFF.

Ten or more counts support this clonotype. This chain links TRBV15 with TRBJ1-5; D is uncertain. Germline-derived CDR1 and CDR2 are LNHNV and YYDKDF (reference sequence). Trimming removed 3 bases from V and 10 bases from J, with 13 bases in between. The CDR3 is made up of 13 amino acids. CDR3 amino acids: CATSSLKAGPQHF. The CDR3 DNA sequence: TGTGCCACCAGCAGCCTAAAGGCAGGCCCCCAGCATTTT.

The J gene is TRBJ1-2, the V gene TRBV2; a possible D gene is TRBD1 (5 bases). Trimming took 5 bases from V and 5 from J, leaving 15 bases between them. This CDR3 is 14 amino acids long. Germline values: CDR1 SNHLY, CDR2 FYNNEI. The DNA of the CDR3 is TGTGCCAGCAGTCCGGGACGGATGATTTATGGCTACACCTTC. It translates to CASSPGRMIYGYTF.